Below, one TCR beta chain is given with its context. Its antigen has not been determined. Per-base quality was not reported, and no clone a single base away is much larger than it. This was a case-control study nested in a cohort of healthcare workers in London, UK, who had nasopharyngeal swab PCR tests and blood samples taken every week. Healthcare workers were recruited between 23 and 31 March 2020, during the week of the UK lockdown, and were followed weekly for up to roughly 16 weeks. Library generation was performed with 5' RACE. The sequencer listed for this sample is NextSeq 500. In the TCR library protocol, unique molecular identifiers were attached to individual cDNA molecules to correct for PCR bias and sequencing error. Both TCR alpha and beta chains were sequenced, and tight co-correlation was observed between alpha and beta sequence abundances in each sample. Processing in the source paper ran as follows. Decombinator V4 was used to perform V gene, J gene and CDR3 annotation of TCR sequences. Expanded TCRs were defined as changing significantly between any two time points under a Poisson model with p below 0.0001. TCR abundances were normalised to the total number of TCRs sequenced per sample and expressed as counts per million. TRAV1-2 paired with TRAJ12, TRAJ20 or TRAJ33 defined MAIT TCRs, while TRAV10 paired with TRAJ18 defined iNKT TCRs. VDJdb, accessed on 1 November 2021, was searched for TCRs annotated for CMV, EBV and SARS-CoV-2, and TCRs annotated for more than one antigen were excluded. The public reads were reanalyzed by TCRdb: fastp trimming at Q25, MiXCR alignment, in-frame beta chains only. Identical CDR3 proteins give one entry, which carries the most common genes and DNA. These V and J calls are TCRdb output, not the study's own analysis. The sample has about 64,000 distinct CDR3 sequences on record, around 13% of them singletons. 1.3% to 1.5% of the sample rests with the top ten.

Its CDR3 holds 13 amino acids, cysteine through phenylalanine. The sequence is cut down to CDR3 DNA, 39 bases in frame from base 1. CDR1 and CDR2 are read off the germline V gene as MNHEY and SVGAGI. V is pared back by 7 bases and J by 0 bases, with 10 bases lying between the germline termini. This sample was taken from a study of early T cells in non-severe SARS-CoV-2 infection (dated by TCRdb to the early 2020s). About the study as a whole: Because TCR sequencing relied on bulk RNA taken from unsorted whole blood, pairing of alpha and beta chains was not possible. Results the study describes overall, beyond this receptor: Matching against VDJdb was skewed toward anti-spike CD8 responses, likely underestimated virus-specific expansions, and missed private and CD4 specificities.

The specimen comprised whole blood, sampled at baseline. The receptor's source is an adult who was a healthcare worker with PCR-confirmed SARS-CoV-2 infection or an uninfected control (not recorded which). Here the chain combines TRBV6-5 and TRBJ2-7; the D segment might be TRBD1 or TRBD2, since each matches 5 bases. The DNA sequence is given as TGTGCCAGCAAGGCAGGGAGCTCCTACGAGCAGTACTTC. Its translation reads: CASKAGSSYEQYF.